The 32 T cell receptor beta chains in this list originate from one sample, sequenced in a study of blood T cell repertoires in COVID-19. Only in-frame clones appear in the TCRdb table, and some are missing; sequencing was by immunoSEQ multiplex PCR. The repertoire holds some 210,000 clones, with more than 85% as singletons. The sequencing input was peripheral blood. The receptor source for this set is a man in his sixties with COVID-19, enrolled during active disease.

The rearrangement links TRBV6-6 to TRBJ1-1; 7 nucleotides agree with TRBD1. Germline CDR1 reads MNHNY; CDR2 reads SVGAGI (reference sequence). V lost 5 bases to trimming and J lost 5 bases; unmatched junction nucleotides: 11. The CDR3 runs 15 residues. The CDR3 DNA is TGTGCCAGCAGTCCGCCAAGAACAGGGGTGACTGAAGCTTTCTTT. Residues: CASSPPRTGVTEAFF.

The chain carries TRBV12-3 or TRBV12-4 and TRBJ2-2; D ambiguous. The length of the CDR3 is 12 residues. The V end lost 7 bases, the J end lost 6 bases, and 9 bases lay between the germline ends. The CDR3 spells CASTTFAGELFF. Written as DNA, the CDR3 is TGTGCCAGCACCACTTTTGCCGGGGAGCTGTTTTTT.

The chain joins TRBV19 to TRBJ1-1; D is possibly TRBD1 (5 bases). Germline assignment: CDR1 LNHDA and CDR2 SQIVND (reference sequence). The CDR3 is 13 amino acids. Trimming removed 7 bases at V and 2 bases at J, with 11 bases between. The CDR3 loop is CASTFTGNTEAFF. In nucleotides, the CDR3 is TGTGCCAGTACCTTCACAGGTAACACTGAAGCTTTCTTT.

The chain couples TRBV29-1 to TRBJ2-1; D perhaps matches TRBD2 (5 bases). V lost 6 bases and J lost 9, with 12 bases in between. Germline values: CDR1 SQVTM, CDR2 ANQGSEA. This CDR3 has 11 residues. CDR3 in DNA: TGCAGCGTGCGGGTATTGGGTGAGCAGTTCTTC. Amino acid sequence: CSVRVLGEQFF.

A single count supports this clone. This chain links TRBV4-2 with TRBJ1-1; D gene unclear. The CDR3 runs to 14 residues. CDR1 and CDR2 from the germline V gene are LGHNA and YNFKEQ. Trimming took 2 bases from V and 0 from J, leaving 7 bases between them. CDR3 loop: CASSQRGLNTEAFF. CDR3 coding DNA: TGTGCCAGCAGCCAAAGAGGTCTGAACACTGAAGCTTTCTTT.

V gene TRBV6-5 combines with J gene TRBJ2-5, with D possibly TRBD2 on 5 matching bases. Trimming left V 5 bases short and J 5 bases short, with 15 bases between. The CDR3 length is 14 residues. Per germline, CDR1 MNHEY and CDR2 SVGAGI. The CDR3 here is CASSPIGRRETQYF. CDR3 coding DNA: TGTGCCAGCAGTCCAATAGGGCGGAGGGAGACCCAGTACTTC.

V usage is TRBV13 and J usage is TRBJ2-5; D unresolved. The CDR3 loop spans 14 amino acids. Germline assignment: CDR1 PRHDT and CDR2 FYEKMQ (reference sequence). V lost 5 bases to trimming and J lost 5 bases, with 15 bases between them. CDR3 amino acids: CASSLSLSPETQYF. In DNA, the CDR3 is TGTGCCAGCAGCCTATCTCTTAGTCCGGAGACCCAGTACTTC.

The V gene is TRBV18, the J gene TRBJ1-5; unclear D gene. V lost 3 bases, J lost 5 bases, and 8 bases lay in between. This CDR3 comprises 13 residues. From germline, CDR1 is KGHSH and CDR2 LQKENI. The CDR3 loop reads CASSPGLDQPQHF. CDR3 bases: TGTGCCAGCTCACCGGGCTTAGATCAGCCCCAGCATTTT.

The chain employs TRBV5-4 and TRBJ2-7; TRBD1 matches 11 bases. V shed 5 bases and J 8 bases; nucleotides not matched to a gene: 12. Germline V gene sequence: CDR1 SGHNT, CDR2 YYREEE (reference sequence). The CDR3 is made up of 15 amino acids. DNA for the CDR3: TGTGCCAGCAGTGCGGGCTCGGGACAGGGGGACAAGCAGTACTTC. Its protein is CASSAGSGQGDKQYF. The full variable domain, rest sourced from reference TRBV5-4 and TRBJ2-7, is ETGVTQSPTHLIKTRGQQVTLRCSSQSGHNTVSWYQQALGQGPQFIFQYYREEENGRGNFPPRFSGLQFPNYSSELNVNALELDDSALYLCASSAGSGQGDKQYFGPGTRLTVT.

This clone came up once. This chain joins TRBV19 and TRBJ1-6; 7 bases line up with TRBD1. This CDR3 has 14 amino acids. The trim removed 4 bases at V and 7 bases at J, leaving 4 bases unmatched. Germline-derived CDR1 and CDR2 are LNHDA and SQIVND (reference sequence). The CDR3 loop reads CASSTTGRNSPLHF. In DNA, the CDR3 is TGTGCCAGTAGTACGACAGGGCGGAATTCACCCCTCCACTTT.

The V gene is TRBV20-1, the J gene TRBJ2-1; the match to TRBD2 covers 10 bases. The germline V gene encodes CDR1 DFQATT and CDR2 SNEGSKA (reference sequence). Trimming at V came to 3 bases and at J to 12 bases, leaving 11 bases not matched to a gene. The CDR3 totals 14 residues. The CDR3 loop reads CSASHTSGVGGQFF. DNA of the CDR3: TGCAGTGCTAGTCATACTAGCGGGGTCGGGGGGCAGTTCTTC.

The chain couples TRBV7-9 to TRBJ2-2; tentative D call: TRBD2 (6 bases). Germline CDR1 SEHNR, CDR2 FQNEAQ (reference sequence). The CDR3 spans 16 residues. The V end lost 3 bases, the J end lost 5 bases, and 16 bases lay between the germline ends. CDR3 amino acids: CASSFSASERTGELFF. The CDR3 region has the DNA TGTGCCAGCAGCTTTTCGGCTAGCGAGAGGACCGGGGAGCTGTTTTTT.

This clone was seen a handful of times. CDR3 DNA: TGTGCCAGCAGCTCCAGATCAGAAAATTCACCCCTCCACTTT. Translating gives CASSSRSENSPLHF. V is TRBV7-9 and J is TRBJ1-6; no definite D call. The ends were cut back, 4 bases at V and 7 bases at J, with 11 bases in the middle. The CDR3 length is 14 residues. Germline lookup yields CDR1 SEHNR and CDR2 FQNEAQ (reference sequence).

There are a few counts of this clone. V usage is TRBV20-1 and J usage is TRBJ2-7; D is undetermined. V lost 3 bases to trimming and J lost 6 bases, with 3 bases between them. The CDR3 covers 9 residues. Germline V gene sequence: CDR1 DFQATT, CDR2 SNEGSKA (reference sequence). The CDR3 loop is CSASGEQYF. In DNA form, the CDR3 reads TGCAGTGCTAGCGGCGAGCAGTACTTC.

The rearrangement links TRBV21-1 to TRBJ2-5; the D call in the table, TRBD2, was not verified against the DNA. TRBV21-1 is listed as a pseudogene. The CDR3 is made up of 10 amino acids. The CDR3 DNA sequence: TGTGCCAGCGTAGATTGGACCCAGTACTTC. Residues: CASVDWTQYF.

The chain links TRBV7-9 to TRBJ1-4, with 9 bases fitting TRBD1. CDR3 length: 15 residues. Per the germline V gene, CDR1 is SEHNR and CDR2 is FQNEAQ (reference sequence). Unmatched junction bases numbered 4, after V lost 5 bases and J lost 3 bases. CDR3 DNA sequence: TGTGCCAGCAGCCCGACAGGGGGGGCTAATGAAAAACTGTTTTTT. Its translation: CASSPTGGANEKLFF.

V is TRBV6-5 and J is TRBJ2-1, with 8 bases aligning to TRBD2. V gave up 4 bases and J gave up 4 bases; unmatched junction bases: 6. CDR3 size: 15 residues. Germline assignment: CDR1 MNHEY and CDR2 SVGAGI. In DNA form, the CDR3 reads TGTGCCAGCAGTTCGGGACTAGTGAGATACAATGAGCAGTTCTTC. As protein: CASSSGLVRYNEQFF.

J is TRBJ1-1 and V is TRBV9, with D perhaps matching TRBD1 (5 bases). The CDR3 extends over 15 amino acids. Germline CDR1 is SGDLS and CDR2 is YYNGEE. The germline V and J ends were trimmed by 3 bases and 2 bases, with 14 bases remaining between them. CDR3 sequence reads: CASSASGGKNTEAFF. CDR3 DNA: TGTGCCAGCAGCGCCAGCGGGGGAAAAAACACTGAAGCTTTCTTT.

The chain has TRBV19 and TRBJ1-5; 7 nucleotides agree with TRBD1. The CDR3 sequence is 14 residues long. Trimming took 4 bases from V and 0 from J; bases not matched to a gene: 0. Per the germline V gene, CDR1 is LNHDA and CDR2 is SQIVND (reference sequence). The CDR3 bases are TGTGCCAGTAGTACAGGGGGTAGCAATCAGCCCCAGCATTTT. Residues: CASSTGGSNQPQHF.

The chain employs TRBV28 and TRBJ1-5, with a weak D call TRBD1 (6 bases). V was shortened by 6 bases and J by 6 bases, with 15 bases between the two germline ends. There are 14 residues in the CDR3. CDR1 and CDR2 (germline): MDHEN, SYDVKM. The CDR3 bases are TGTGCCAGCAGCGAAAACAGGGAGCGTCAGCCCCAGCATTTT. Its protein product is CASSENRERQPQHF.

The V gene is TRBV29-1, the J gene TRBJ2-2; tentative D call: TRBD1 (7 bases). Trimming shortened V by 5 bases and J by 4 bases, and 14 bases separated the two germline ends. The CDR3 length is 14 residues. Per germline, CDR1 SQVTM and CDR2 ANQGSEA. CDR3 DNA sequence: TGCAGCGTTCGACAGGGAGGTAGCACCGGGGAGCTGTTTTTT. Translation gives CSVRQGGSTGELFF.

This chain joins TRBV11-3 and TRBJ2-1; possibly TRBD1 for D (5 bases). CDR1 SGHNT and CDR2 YENEEA come from the germline V gene. The CDR3 has 16 amino acids. V lost 4 bases and J 2 bases, leaving 15 bases between the germline ends. The CDR3 sequence is CASSSAEAGTYNEQFF. CDR3 DNA: TGTGCCAGCAGCTCGGCCGAAGCAGGGACCTACAATGAGCAGTTCTTC.

This chain connects TRBV7-8 to TRBJ1-2, with 8 bases that match TRBD1. The CDR3 is made up of 13 amino acids. From germline, CDR1 is SGHVS and CDR2 FQNEAQ. V lost 5 bases and J lost 8; bases outside the gene matches: 7. CDR3 nucleotides: TGTGCCAGCAGCCTCGGGACAGGCGGGGGCTACACCTTC. Protein product: CASSLGTGGGYTF.

The V call is TRBV10-1, the J call TRBJ1-3; D call uncertain. The CDR3 runs to 13 residues. Germline lookup yields CDR1 WNHNN and CDR2 SYGVQD (reference sequence). The V end was cut by 6 bases, the J end by 0 bases, with 6 bases between. This CDR3 is CASSADSGNTIYF. CDR3 nucleotide sequence: TGCGCCAGCAGCGCAGACTCTGGAAACACCATATATTTT.

The chain uses TRBV5-1 and TRBJ1-2, with TRBD1 matching 7 bases. The CDR3 has 16 amino acids. V was clipped by 0 bases and J by 0 bases; unmatched bases: 5. The V gene's germline CDR1 is SGHRS and CDR2 YFSETQ. The CDR3 coding sequence is TGCGCCAGCAGCTTGGTTCCGGGACAGTCTAACTATGGCTACACCTTC. This translates into CASSLVPGQSNYGYTF.

The chain links TRBV11-2 to TRBJ2-1; D unresolved. This CDR3 comprises 13 residues. Per the germline V gene, CDR1 is SGHAT and CDR2 is FQNNGV. V shed 4 bases and J shed 5 bases, with 9 bases lying between them. The CDR3 bases are TGTGCCAGCAGCTACACTAAAAACAATGAGCAGTTCTTC. The encoded protein is CASSYTKNNEQFF.

J is TRBJ2-7 and V is TRBV6-5; tentative D call: TRBD2 (5 bases). Between the trimmed V and J ends, which lost 8 bases and 5 bases, there was a span of 19 bases. Germline values: CDR1 MNHEY, CDR2 SVGAGI. The CDR3 totals 14 residues. As DNA, the CDR3 is TGTGCCAGCCCCTTGTCTAGCCCCTCTAACGAGCAGTACTTC. Translation gives CASPLSSPSNEQYF.

The rearrangement uses TRBV27 and TRBJ2-3; weak D call: TRBD2 (5 bases). V lost 0 bases and J lost 2, with 9 bases in between. The length of the CDR3 is 15 residues. From germline, CDR1 is MNHEY and CDR2 SMNVEV (reference sequence). Written as DNA, the CDR3 is TGTGCCAGCAGTTTATCGAGGGTTAACACAGATACGCAGTATTTT. This sequence encodes CASSLSRVNTDTQYF.

The chain joins TRBV29-1 to TRBJ1-2; D remains unclear. V was cut by 4 bases and J by 4 bases, with 16 bases left in between. The germline V gene encodes CDR1 SQVTM and CDR2 ANQGSEA. The CDR3 spans 14 residues. The CDR3, as DNA: TGCAGCGTTGGAACAGCTCTCAGAAGCTATGGCTACACCTTC. Protein sequence: CSVGTALRSYGYTF. Based on the CDR3 plus reference TRBV29-1 and TRBJ1-2, the full variable domain is SAVISQKPSRDICQRGTSLTIQCQVDSQVTMMFWYRQQPGQSLTLIATANQGSEATYESGFVIDKFPISRPNLTFSTLTVSNMSPEDSSIYLCSVGTALRSYGYTFGSGTRLTVV.

CDR3 bases: TGCGCCAGCGCTCCGGGGTGGGCTAGCGGGTACAATGAGCAGTTCTTC. It yields the protein CASAPGWASGYNEQFF. The rearrangement links TRBV5-1 to TRBJ2-1; 8 nucleotides line up with TRBD2. CDR1 and CDR2 (germline): SGHRS, YFSETQ. This CDR3 region has 16 residues. The J segment lost 4 bases and the V segment lost 7 bases, leaving 13 bases of the junction unmatched. The entire variable domain, with the rest obtained from reference TRBV5-1 and TRBJ2-1, is as follows: KAGVTQTPRYLIKTRGQQVTLSCSPISGHRSVSWYQQTPGQGLQFLFEYFSETQRNKGNFPGRFSGRQFSNSRSEMNVSTLELGDSALYLCASAPGWASGYNEQFFGPGTRLTVL.

The chain uses TRBV10-3 and TRBJ1-2; 7 nucleotides agree with TRBD1. Per germline, CDR1 ENHRY and CDR2 SYGVKD. V was pared by 4 bases and J by 6 bases, with 8 bases of the junction left unmatched. This CDR3 region has 14 residues. The CDR3 sequence: CAISGQGGLHGYTF. Here the CDR3 DNA reads TGTGCCATCAGTGGCCAGGGGGGCTTGCATGGCTACACCTTC.

This chain connects TRBV27 to TRBJ1-3; TRBD1 is a possible D gene (6 bases). The CDR3 runs to 15 residues. V lost 7 bases to trimming and J lost 4 bases, with 17 bases between them. CDR1 MNHEY and CDR2 SMNVEV come from the germline V gene (reference sequence). The CDR3 loop is CASTTFGGAGNTIYF. The CDR3 coding sequence is TGTGCCAGCACTACGTTCGGGGGGGCAGGAAACACCATATATTTT.